The text below deals with one TCR beta chain. The sample is drawn from a study of blood T cell repertoires in COVID-19. Germline V gene sequence: CDR1 SGHRS, CDR2 YFSETQ. Trimming removed 4 bases from V and 7 bases from J, with 20 bases in between. The CDR3 sequence is 15 residues long. Sequencing used immunoSEQ multiplex PCR; TCRdb keeps in-frame clones, though not all of them. The repertoire holds 200,000 to 250,000 clones, with just under 85% as singletons. Sequenced input: peripheral blood. This rearrangement joins TRBV5-1 to TRBJ2-5, with D tentatively TRBD2 (7 bases). The receptor's source is a middle-aged man with acute or convalescent COVID-19. The CDR3 sequence is CASSANGAGAGTQYF. DNA for the CDR3: TGCGCCAGCAGCGCAAATGGGGCGGGGGCAGGGACCCAGTACTTC.